This T cell receptor (beta chain) was sequenced in a study of T cells after yellow fever vaccination. Across the study: Low-cell-number fractions underwent preparation using SMART-Seq v4 Ultra Low Input.

The table lists this clonotype with a few counts. What it recognizes is unknown. The 5'RACE template-switching step produced TCR cDNA and added a universal primer site and UMIs. TCRdb re-called the 5' RACE reads with MiXCR, one entry per CDR3 protein. The table has about 370,000 distinct CDR3 sequences, roughly 10% seen once. The V gene lost 6 bases and the J gene lost 3 bases, with 17 bases spanning the gap. The CDR3 covers 14 residues. Germline loops: CDR1 DFQATT, CDR2 SNEGSKA (reference sequence). Study-wide points: A weaker but faster secondary response was observed, peaking on day 5 versus 15. Just a small share of clonotypes turned up in the CD4 compartment as well as the CD8 compartment.

This clonotype was sampled from a young man who received the YFV17D yellow fever vaccine. This chain links TRBV20-1 with TRBJ1-1, with no clear D. The material sequenced was PBMCs, taken on the day of the first yellow fever vaccination. CDR3 bases: TGCAGTGCGCAAACCCCTCGAAGGTACACTGAAGCTTTCTTT. Amino acid sequence: CSAQTPRRYTEAFF.